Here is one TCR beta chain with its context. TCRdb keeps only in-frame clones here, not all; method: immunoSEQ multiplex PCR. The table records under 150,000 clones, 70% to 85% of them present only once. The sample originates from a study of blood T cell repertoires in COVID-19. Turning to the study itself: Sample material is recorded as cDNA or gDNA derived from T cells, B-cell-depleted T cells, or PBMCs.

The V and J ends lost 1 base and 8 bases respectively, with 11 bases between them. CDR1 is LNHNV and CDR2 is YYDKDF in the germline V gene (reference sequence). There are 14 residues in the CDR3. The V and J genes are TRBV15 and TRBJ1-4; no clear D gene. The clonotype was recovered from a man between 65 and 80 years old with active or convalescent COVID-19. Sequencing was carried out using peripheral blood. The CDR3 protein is CATSRGGEREKLFF. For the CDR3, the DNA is TGTGCCACCAGCAGAGGCGGGGAGAGGGAAAAACTGTTTTTT. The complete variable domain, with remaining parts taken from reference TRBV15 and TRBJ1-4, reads DAMVIQNPRYQVTQFGKPVTLSCSQTLNHNVMYWYQQKSSQAPKLLFHYYDKDFNNEADTPDNFQSRRPNTSFCFLDIRSPGLGDTAMYLCATSRGGEREKLFFGSGTQLSVL.